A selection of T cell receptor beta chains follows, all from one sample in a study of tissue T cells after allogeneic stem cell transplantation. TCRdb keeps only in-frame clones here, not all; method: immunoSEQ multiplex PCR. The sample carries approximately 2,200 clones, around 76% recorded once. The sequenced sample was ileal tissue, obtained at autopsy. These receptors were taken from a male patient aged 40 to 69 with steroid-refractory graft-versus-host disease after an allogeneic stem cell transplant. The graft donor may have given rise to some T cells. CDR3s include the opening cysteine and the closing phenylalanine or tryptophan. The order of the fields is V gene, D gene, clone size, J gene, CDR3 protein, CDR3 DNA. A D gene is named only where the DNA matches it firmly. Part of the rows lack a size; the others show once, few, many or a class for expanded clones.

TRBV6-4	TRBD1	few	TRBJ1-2	CASSETGGTGGYTF	TGTGCCAGCAGTGAGACAGGGGGCACGGGAGGCTACACCTTC
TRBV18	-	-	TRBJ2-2	CASSPPGLGAGELFF	TGTGCCAGCTCACCACCGGGACTCGGGGCCGGGGAGCTGTTTTTT
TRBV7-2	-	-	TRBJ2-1	CASSLVGTTYNEQFF	TGTGCCAGCAGCTTAGTGGGGACCACCTACAATGAGCAGTTCTTC
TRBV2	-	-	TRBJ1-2	CASSDFRQETYGYTF	TGTGCCAGCAGTGATTTCAGACAGGAGACCTATGGCTACACCTTC
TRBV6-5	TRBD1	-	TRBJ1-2	CASSYGAGGGRYGYTF	TGTGCCAGCAGTTACGGAGCAGGGGGCGGCCGCTATGGCTACACCTTC
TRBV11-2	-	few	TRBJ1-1	CASSLGANTEAFF	TGTGCCAGCAGCTTAGGGGCGAACACTGAAGCTTTCTTT
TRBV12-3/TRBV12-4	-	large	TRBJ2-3	CASSWTSRTQYF	TGTGCCAGCAGTTGGACAAGTCGGACGCAGTATTTT
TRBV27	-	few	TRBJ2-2	CASSLPDGWGTGELFF	TGTGCCAGCAGTCTCCCCGACGGCTGGGGCACCGGGGAGCTGTTTTTT
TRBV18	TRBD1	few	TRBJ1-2	CASSPGGDRAQGYTF	TGTGCCAGCTCACCAGGTGGGGACAGGGCGCAAGGCTACACCTTC
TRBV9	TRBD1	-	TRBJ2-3	CASSSPGQGIDTQYF	TGTGCCAGCAGCTCCCCGGGACAGGGCATCGATACGCAGTATTTT
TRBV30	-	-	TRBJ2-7	CAWSLPPASYEQYF	TGTGCCTGGAGCCTCCCGCCGGCCTCCTACGAGCAGTACTTC
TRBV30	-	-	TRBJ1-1	CAWSSYLRANTEAFF	TGTGCCTGGAGTTCCTACCTTAGGGCGAACACTGAAGCTTTCTTT
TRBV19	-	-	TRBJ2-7	CASSSRASWEQYF	TGTGCCAGTAGCTCTAGAGCGAGCTGGGAGCAGTACTTC
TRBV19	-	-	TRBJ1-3	CASTHTVSSGNTIYF	TGTGCCAGTACCCACACAGTGAGCTCTGGAAACACCATATATTTT
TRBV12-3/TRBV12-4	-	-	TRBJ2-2	CASSFLAAGELFF	TGTGCCAGCAGTTTTTTGGCGGCCGGGGAGCTGTTTTTT
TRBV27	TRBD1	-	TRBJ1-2	CASSDRGRGYTF	TGTGCCAGCAGTGACAGGGGACGGGGCTACACCTTC
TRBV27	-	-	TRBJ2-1	CASSLRHNEQFF	TGTGCCAGCAGTTTAAGACACAATGAGCAGTTCTTC
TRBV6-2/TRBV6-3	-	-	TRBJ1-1	CASSYRALNTEAFF	TGTGCCAGCAGTTACAGGGCTTTGAACACTGAAGCTTTCTTT
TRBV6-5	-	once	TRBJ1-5	CASSTLQGSNQPQHF	TGTGCCAGCTCAACACTTCAGGGAAGCAATCAGCCCCAGCATTTT
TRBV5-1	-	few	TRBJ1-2	CASSLGGTVGGYTF	TGCGCCAGCAGCTTGGGGGGCACCGTGGGCGGCTACACCTTC
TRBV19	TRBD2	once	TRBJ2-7	CASSKLAGGLGSYEQYF	TGTGCCAGTAGTAAACTAGCGGGGGGCCTTGGCTCCTACGAGCAGTACTTC
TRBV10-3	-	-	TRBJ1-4	CASPWVGATNEKLFF	TGTGCCTCCCCTTGGGTGGGTGCAACTAATGAAAAACTGTTTTTT
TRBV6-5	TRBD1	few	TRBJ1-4	CASSLQGADEKLFF	TGTGCCAGCAGTCTACAGGGGGCGGATGAAAAACTGTTTTTT
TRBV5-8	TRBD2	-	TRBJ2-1	CASSSLAGPNEQFF	TGTGCCAGCAGCTCCCTAGCGGGGCCCAATGAGCAGTTCTTC
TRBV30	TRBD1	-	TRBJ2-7	CAGTENSYEQYF	TGTGCCGGGACAGAGAACTCCTACGAGCAGTACTTC
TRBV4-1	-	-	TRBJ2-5	CASSHEARDAQETQYF	TGCGCCAGCAGCCACGAAGCCCGGGACGCCCAAGAGACCCAGTACTTC
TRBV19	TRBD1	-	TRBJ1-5	CASSTRQGGQPQHF	TGTGCCAGTAGTACCCGACAGGGGGGTCAGCCCCAGCATTTT
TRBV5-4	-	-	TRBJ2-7	CASSLDGGHTSYEQYF	TGTGCCAGCAGCTTGGACGGGGGACATACCTCCTACGAGCAGTACTTC
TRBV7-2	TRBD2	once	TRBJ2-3	CASSPRLAGDTDTQYF	TGTGCCAGCAGCCCCCGACTAGCGGGGGACACAGATACGCAGTATTTT
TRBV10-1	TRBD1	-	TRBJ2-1	CASSENPGQDHEQFF	TGCGCCAGCAGTGAAAATCCGGGACAGGATCATGAGCAGTTCTTC
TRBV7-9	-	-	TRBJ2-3	CASSLVDGTDTQYF	TGTGCCAGCAGCTTAGTGGATGGGACAGATACGCAGTATTTT
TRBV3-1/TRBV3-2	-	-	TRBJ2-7	CASSQDSDEQYF	TGTGCCAGCAGCCAAGATAGCGACGAGCAGTACTTC
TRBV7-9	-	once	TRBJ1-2	CASSPRGAVNGYTF	TGTGCCAGCAGCCCCCGGGGTGCGGTGAATGGCTACACCTTC
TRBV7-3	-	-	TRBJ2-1	CASSFVLEGEQFF	TGTGCCAGCAGCTTCGTACTGGAGGGGGAGCAGTTCTTC
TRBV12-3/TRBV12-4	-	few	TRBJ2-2	CASRGFTQLFF	TGTGCCAGCAGGGGTTTTACCCAGCTGTTTTTT
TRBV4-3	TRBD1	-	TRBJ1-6	CASSPDPPRDRAYNSPLHF	TGCGCCAGCAGCCCCGACCCCCCGAGAGACAGGGCCTATAATTCACCCCTCCACTTT
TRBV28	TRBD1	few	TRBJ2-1	CASTLTGFNNEQFF	TGTGCCAGCACCTTGACAGGGTTTAACAATGAGCAGTTCTTC
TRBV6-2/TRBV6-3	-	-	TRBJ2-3	CASSLGPGDTQYF	TGTGCCAGCAGTTTGGGACCAGGGGATACGCAGTATTTT